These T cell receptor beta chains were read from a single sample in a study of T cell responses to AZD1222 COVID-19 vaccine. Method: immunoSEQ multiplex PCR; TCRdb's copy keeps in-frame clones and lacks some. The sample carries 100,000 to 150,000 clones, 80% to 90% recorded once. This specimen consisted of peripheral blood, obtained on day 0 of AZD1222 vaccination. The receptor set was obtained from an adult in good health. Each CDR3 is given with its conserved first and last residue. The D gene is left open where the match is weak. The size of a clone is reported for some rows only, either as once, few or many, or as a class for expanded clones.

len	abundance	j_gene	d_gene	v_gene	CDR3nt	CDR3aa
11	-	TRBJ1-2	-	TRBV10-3	TGTGCCATCCGCGGGGACTATGGCTACACCTTC	CAIRGDYGYTF
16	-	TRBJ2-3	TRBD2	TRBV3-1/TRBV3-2	TGTGCCAGCAGCTATTGGACTAGCGGGGGCACAGATACGCAGTATTTT	CASSYWTSGGTDTQYF
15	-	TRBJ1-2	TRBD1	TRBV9	TGTGCCAGCAGCCCGGGGACAGGGGCTAACTATGGCTACACCTTC	CASSPGTGANYGYTF
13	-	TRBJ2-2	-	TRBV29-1	TGCAGCGTTCTATGGCAGAACACCGGGGAGCTGTTTTTT	CSVLWQNTGELFF
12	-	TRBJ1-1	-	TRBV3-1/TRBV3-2	TGTGCCAGCAGCCAAGACCTCCTCGAAGCTTTCTTT	CASSQDLLEAFF
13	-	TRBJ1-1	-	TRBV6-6	TGTGCCAGCAGTTCCGGGTCGGGCAAGAGGGCTTTCTTT	CASSSGSGKRAFF
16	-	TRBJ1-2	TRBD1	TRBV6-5	TGTGCCAGCAGTTACTGGAGACAGGGTATTAACTATGGCTACACCTTC	CASSYWRQGINYGYTF
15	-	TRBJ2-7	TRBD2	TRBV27	TGTGCCAGCAGTTCAGGGCGGGGGGCCCTCTACGAGCAGTACTTC	CASSSGRGALYEQYF
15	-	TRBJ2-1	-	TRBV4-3	TGCGCCAGCAGCCAGGAACCCCTCAGTGGCGATGAGCAGTTCTTC	CASSQEPLSGDEQFF
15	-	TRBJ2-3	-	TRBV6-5	TGTGCCAGCAGTTACAGCCAGACCATCACAGATACGCAGTATTTT	CASSYSQTITDTQYF
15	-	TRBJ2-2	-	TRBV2	TGTGCCAGCAGTGAGGCTACCTTATACACCGGGGAGCTGTTTTTT	CASSEATLYTGELFF
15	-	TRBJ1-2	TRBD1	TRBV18	TGTGCCAGCTCACCAGGACAGGGGCGAAACTATGGCTACACCTTC	CASSPGQGRNYGYTF
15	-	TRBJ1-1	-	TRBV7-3	TGTGCCAGCAGCTTAAATCCGGCGTCGAACACTGAAGCTTTCTTT	CASSLNPASNTEAFF
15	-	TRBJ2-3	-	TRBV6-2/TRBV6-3	TGTGCCAGCAGTTACTCGGAGAGAGACCTCGATACGCAGTATTTT	CASSYSERDLDTQYF
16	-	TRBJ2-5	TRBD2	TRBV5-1	TGCGCCAGCAGCTTGGCGGCGGGAGGGCCGGAGGAGACCCAGTACTTC	CASSLAAGGPEETQYF
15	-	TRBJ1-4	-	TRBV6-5	TGTGCCAGCAGGATAAGTGGGGCCCTTAATGAAAAACTGTTTTTT	CASRISGALNEKLFF
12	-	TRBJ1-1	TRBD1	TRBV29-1	TGCAGCGGACAGGGTAGGGACACTGAAGCTTTCTTT	CSGQGRDTEAFF
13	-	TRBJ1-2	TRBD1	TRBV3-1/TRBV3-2	TGTGCCAGCAGTCTTACAGGGGGCTATGGCTACACCTTC	CASSLTGGYGYTF
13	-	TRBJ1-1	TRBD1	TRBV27	TGTGCCAGCAGTTGGGACAGGAACACTGAAGCTTTCTTT	CASSWDRNTEAFF
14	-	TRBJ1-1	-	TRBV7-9	TGTGCCAGCAGCTTTGTACCCGACAACACTGAAGCTTTCTTT	CASSFVPDNTEAFF
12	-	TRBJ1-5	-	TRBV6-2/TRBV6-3	TGTGCCAGCAGTATTTCGAATCAGCCCCAGCATTTT	CASSISNQPQHF
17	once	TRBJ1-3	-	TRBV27	TGTGCCAGCAGTCTTGCGAGGGGGAATCAGCCTGGAAACACCATATATTTT	CASSLARGNQPGNTIYF
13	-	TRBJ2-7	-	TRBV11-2	TGTGCCAGCAGCTTAGACGAGCCCTACGAGCAGTACTTC	CASSLDEPYEQYF
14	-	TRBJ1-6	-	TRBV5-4	TGTGCCAGCCGGAATCGCACGGCAGGCTCACCCCTCCACTTT	CASRNRTAGSPLHF
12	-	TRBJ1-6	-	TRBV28	TGTGCCAGCGACAGGCAGAATTCACCCCTCCACTTT	CASDRQNSPLHF
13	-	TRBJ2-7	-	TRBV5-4	TGTGCCAGCAGCTTCCCTACTAGGAGCGAGCAGTACTTC	CASSFPTRSEQYF
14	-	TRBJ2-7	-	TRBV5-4	TGTGCCAGCAGCTTGGGACCTACCTCCTACGAGCAGTACTTC	CASSLGPTSYEQYF
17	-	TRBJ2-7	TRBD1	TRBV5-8	TGTGCCAGCAGCTTGACTTTAGGAACAGGGGTTCGATCCGAGCAGTACTTC	CASSLTLGTGVRSEQYF
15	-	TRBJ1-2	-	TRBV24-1	TGTGCCACCAGTGATTTGGGGCAGGGATCGTCCGGCTACACCTTC	CATSDLGQGSSGYTF
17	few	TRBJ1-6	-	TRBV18	TGTGCCAGCTCACCACCGTCAGGCAGTACCCTTAATTCACCCCTCCACTTT	CASSPPSGSTLNSPLHF
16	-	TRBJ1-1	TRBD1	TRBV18	TGTGCCAGCTCACCACTCCCGACAGGGGGGAACACTGAAGCTTTCTTT	CASSPLPTGGNTEAFF
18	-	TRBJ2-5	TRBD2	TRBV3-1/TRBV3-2	TGTGCCAGCAGCCAAGATCCGGGGCGGGAGGGCCTGAGAGAGACCCAGTACTTC	CASSQDPGREGLRETQYF
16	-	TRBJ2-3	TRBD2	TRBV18	TGTGCCAGCTCACCACCCGGGAGGAGGGGTACAGATACGCAGTATTTT	CASSPPGRRGTDTQYF
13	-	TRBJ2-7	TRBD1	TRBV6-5	TGTGCCAGCACCCAACCGGGACAGGGGATACAGTACTTC	CASTQPGQGIQYF
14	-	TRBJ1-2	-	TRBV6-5	TGTGCCAGCAAACGACAGGCAAAGGCCGGGGGCTACACCTTC	CASKRQAKAGGYTF
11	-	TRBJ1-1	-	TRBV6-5	TGTGCCAGCAGTTTTGAAGGTGAAGCTTTCTTT	CASSFEGEAFF
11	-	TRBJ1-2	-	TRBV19	TGTGCCAGTAGTAGAAACTATGGCTACACCTTC	CASSRNYGYTF
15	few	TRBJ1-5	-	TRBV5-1	TGCGCCAGCAGCTTGGATCCAGGGCGACATCAGCCCCAGCATTTT	CASSLDPGRHQPQHF
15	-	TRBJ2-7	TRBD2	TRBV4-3	TGCGCCAGCAGCCATTGGACTAGCGGGACCTACGAGCAGTACTTC	CASSHWTSGTYEQYF
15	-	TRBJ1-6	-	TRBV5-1	TGCGCCAGCAGCAGCGCGGGTTTTTTGGGTTCACCCCTCCACTTT	CASSSAGFLGSPLHF
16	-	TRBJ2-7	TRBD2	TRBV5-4	TGTGCCAGCAGAATGGGACTAGCGGGAGTTCAGGACGAGCAGTACTTC	CASRMGLAGVQDEQYF
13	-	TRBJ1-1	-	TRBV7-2	TGTGCCAGCAGCTCGGACAGCAACACTGAAGCTTTCTTT	CASSSDSNTEAFF
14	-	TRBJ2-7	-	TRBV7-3	TGTGCCAGCAGCGTGCTGCCTAGCTCCTACGAGCAGTACTTC	CASSVLPSSYEQYF
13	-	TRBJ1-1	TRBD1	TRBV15	TGTGCCACCAGCGGGACAGCGAACACTGAAGCTTTCTTT	CATSGTANTEAFF
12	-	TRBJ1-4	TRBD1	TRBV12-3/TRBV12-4	TGTGCCAGCAGTCTGGGACAGTTTTCACTGTTTTTT	CASSLGQFSLFF
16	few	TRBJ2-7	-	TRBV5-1	TGCGCCAGCAGCTCGCGAAGGGGGAGAGCAGGGCACGAGCAGTACTTC	CASSSRRGRAGHEQYF
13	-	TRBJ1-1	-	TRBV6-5	TGTGCCAGCAGTTACCAGGACCGGACTGAAGCTTTCTTT	CASSYQDRTEAFF
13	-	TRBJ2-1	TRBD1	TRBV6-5	TGTGCCAGCAGAAGGACAGGGGCGAATGAGCAGTTCTTC	CASRRTGANEQFF
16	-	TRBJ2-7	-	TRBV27	TGTGCCAGCAGTTTATCTTCTAGCGTGAGCTCCTACGAGCAGTACTTC	CASSLSSSVSSYEQYF
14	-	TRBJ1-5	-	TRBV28	TGTGCCAGCAGTGATTCTAGCTTCAATCAGCCCCAGCATTTT	CASSDSSFNQPQHF
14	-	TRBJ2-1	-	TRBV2	TGTGCCAGCAGTGAAGCCTGGGGAATCAATGAGCAGTTCTTC	CASSEAWGINEQFF
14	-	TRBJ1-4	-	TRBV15	TGTGCCACCAGCAGAGCCGTAAGGCAAGAAAAACTGTTTTTT	CATSRAVRQEKLFF
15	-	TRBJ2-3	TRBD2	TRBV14	TGTGCCAGCAGCCTAGCGGGGGGGCTGGTAGATACGCAGTATTTT	CASSLAGGLVDTQYF